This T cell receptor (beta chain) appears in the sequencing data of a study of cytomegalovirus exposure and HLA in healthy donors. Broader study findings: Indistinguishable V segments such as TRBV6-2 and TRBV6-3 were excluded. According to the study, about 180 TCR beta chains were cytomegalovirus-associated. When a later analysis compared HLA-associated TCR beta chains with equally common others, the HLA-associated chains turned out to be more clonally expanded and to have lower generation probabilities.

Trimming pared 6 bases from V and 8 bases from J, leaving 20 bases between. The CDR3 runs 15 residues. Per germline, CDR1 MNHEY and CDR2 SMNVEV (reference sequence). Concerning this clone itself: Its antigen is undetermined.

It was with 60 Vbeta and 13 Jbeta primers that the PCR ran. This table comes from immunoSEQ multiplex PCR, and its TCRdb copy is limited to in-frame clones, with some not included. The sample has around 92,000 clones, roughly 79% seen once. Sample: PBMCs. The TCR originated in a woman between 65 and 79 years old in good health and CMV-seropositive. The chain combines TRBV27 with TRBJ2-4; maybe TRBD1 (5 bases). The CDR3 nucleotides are TGTGCCAGCAGCCTCTGGACAAGAGAGCAGGACATTCAGTACTTC. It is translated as CASSLWTREQDIQYF.